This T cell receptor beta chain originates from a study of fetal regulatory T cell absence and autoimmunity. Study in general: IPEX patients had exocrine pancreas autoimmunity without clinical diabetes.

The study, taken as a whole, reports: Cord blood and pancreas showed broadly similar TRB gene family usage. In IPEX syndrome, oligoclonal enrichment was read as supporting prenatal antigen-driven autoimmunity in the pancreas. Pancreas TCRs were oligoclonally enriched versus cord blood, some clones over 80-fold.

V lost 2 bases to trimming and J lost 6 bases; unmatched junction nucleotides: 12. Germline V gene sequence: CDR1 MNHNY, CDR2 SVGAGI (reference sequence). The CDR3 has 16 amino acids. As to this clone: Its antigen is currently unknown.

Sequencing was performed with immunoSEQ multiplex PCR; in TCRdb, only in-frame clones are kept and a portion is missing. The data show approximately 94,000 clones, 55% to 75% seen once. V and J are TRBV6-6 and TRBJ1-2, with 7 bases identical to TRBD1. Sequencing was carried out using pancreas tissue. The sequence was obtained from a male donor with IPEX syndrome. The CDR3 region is CASSYPRTGIVDGYTF. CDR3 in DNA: TGTGCCAGCAGTTACCCGCGGACAGGAATCGTGGATGGCTACACCTTC.